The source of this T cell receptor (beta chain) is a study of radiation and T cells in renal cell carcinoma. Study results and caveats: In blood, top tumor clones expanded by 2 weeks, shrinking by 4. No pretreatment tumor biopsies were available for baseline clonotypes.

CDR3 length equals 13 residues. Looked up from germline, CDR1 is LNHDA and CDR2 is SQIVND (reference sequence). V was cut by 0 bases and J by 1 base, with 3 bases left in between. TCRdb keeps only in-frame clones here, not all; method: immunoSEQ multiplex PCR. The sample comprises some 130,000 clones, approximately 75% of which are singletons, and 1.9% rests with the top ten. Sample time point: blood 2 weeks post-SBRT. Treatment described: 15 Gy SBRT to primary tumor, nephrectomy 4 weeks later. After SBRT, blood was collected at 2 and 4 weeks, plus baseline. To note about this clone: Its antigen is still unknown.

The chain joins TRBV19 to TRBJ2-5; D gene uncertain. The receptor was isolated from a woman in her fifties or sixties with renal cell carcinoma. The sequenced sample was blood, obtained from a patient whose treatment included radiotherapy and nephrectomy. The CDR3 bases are TGTGCCAGTAGTATAGACAGCCAAGAGACCCAGTACTTC. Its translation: CASSIDSQETQYF.